A single sample is the source of the 18 T cell receptor beta chains below, sequenced in a study of vaccination effects on CD4 cells after COVID-19. Profiling relied on immunoSEQ multiplex PCR, and the TCRdb table lists in-frame clones only, not all of them. The sample yields more than 20,000 clones, 72% seen once. These TCRs are of unknown antigen specificity. Sequencing followed a ViraFEST assay step that expanded antigen-specific CD4+ T cells with viral peptide pools. Subsequent to a culture period of under 11 days, CD4+ T cells were isolated. Participants got two doses of BNT162b2 or mRNA-1273 vaccine. The sequencing here drew on CD4+ T cells from PBMCs cultured with HCoV-NL63 spike peptides, taken after COVID-19 vaccination. These receptors were obtained from a human donor who received a COVID-19 vaccine.

The chain links TRBV5-1 to TRBJ2-1; D is possibly TRBD2 (6 bases). Germline V gene sequence: CDR1 SGHRS, CDR2 YFSETQ. Trimming cost V 6 bases and J 0 bases, with 16 bases left between them. This CDR3 is 16 amino acids long. Here the CDR3 reads CASTRPEGGSYNEQFF. CDR3 DNA: TGCGCCAGCACCCGACCTGAGGGAGGCTCCTACAATGAGCAGTTCTTC.

The chain recombines TRBV19 with TRBJ2-7, with 9 bases that match TRBD1. CDR1 is LNHDA and CDR2 is SQIVND in the germline V gene (reference sequence). J lost 3 bases, V lost 4 bases, and 4 bases had no gene match. The CDR3 has 14 residues. The CDR3 DNA reads TGTGCCAGTAGTACGCGACAGGGGGTCTACGAGCAGTACTTC. It yields the protein CASSTRQGVYEQYF.

This chain links TRBV10-1 with TRBJ2-2; TRBD1 aligns across 10 bases. The CDR3 runs to 16 residues. Trimming took 5 bases from V and 9 from J; bases not matched to a gene: 12. The germline gives CDR1 WNHNN, CDR2 SYGVQD (reference sequence). DNA of the CDR3: TGCGCCAGCAGTACCACGGACAGGGGGAGACCGCGGGAGCTGTTTTTT. Amino acid sequence: CASSTTDRGRPRELFF.

The rearrangement joins TRBV3-1 (or the pseudogene TRBV3-2) to TRBJ1-6, with D uncertain. Germline V lookup: CDR1 LGHDT, CDR2 YNNKEL (reference sequence). The CDR3 has 15 amino acids. V shed 2 bases and J shed 13 bases, with 18 bases lying between them. In DNA form, the CDR3 reads TGTGCCAGCAGCCAAATTTCCCCCGGACCAAGGCCCCTCCACTTT. It is translated as CASSQISPGPRPLHF.

J is TRBJ2-6 and V is TRBV4-2, with D possibly being TRBD2 (6 bases). Germline-derived CDR1 and CDR2 are LGHNA and YNFKEQ. The CDR3 is made up of 17 amino acids. V lost 4 bases and J 1 base, leaving 14 bases between the germline ends. The CDR3 DNA follows: TGTGCCAGCAGCCGAACTAGCCGGACTTCTGGGGCCAACGTCCTGACTTTC. This encodes CASSRTSRTSGANVLTF.

V is TRBV14 and J is TRBJ1-1; 7 bases fit TRBD1. This CDR3 region has 18 residues. The germline CDR1 and CDR2 sequences are SGHDN and FVKESK. With V trimmed by 3 bases and J by 0 bases, 13 bases remained unmatched. CDR3 sequence reads: CASSQLRQGWGLNTEAFF. CDR3 DNA sequence: TGTGCCAGCAGCCAGCTCAGACAGGGTTGGGGGCTGAACACTGAAGCTTTCTTT.

The chain's CDR3 is CASTRLQGLQPQHF. CDR3 nucleotides: TGTGCCAGCACGAGATTACAGGGGTTACAGCCCCAGCATTTT. V gene TRBV5-8 combines with J gene TRBJ1-5, with 7 positions matching TRBD1. Germline CDR1 is SGHTS and CDR2 is YDEGEE. After removal of 6 bases from V and 7 bases from J, the junction contained 10 bases not matched to a gene. This CDR3 is built from 14 residues. The variable domain in full, with the rest retrieved from reference TRBV5-8 and TRBJ1-5, is EAGVTQSPTHLIKTRGQQATLRCSPISGHTSVYWYQQALGLGLQFLLWYDEGEERNRGNFPPRFSGRQFPNYSSELNVNALELEDSALYLCASTRLQGLQPQHFGDGTRLSIL.

V gene TRBV2 combines with J gene TRBJ2-5; 8 positions match TRBD1. The V and J ends lost 5 bases and 3 bases, in that order; junction bases with no gene match: 8. The CDR3 sequence is 15 residues long. Germline V CDR1 and CDR2: SNHLY, FYNNEI. The CDR3 spells CASSTRQGRKETQYF. CDR3 DNA sequence: TGTGCCAGCAGTACTAGACAGGGGAGAAAAGAGACCCAGTACTTC.

The chain joins TRBV7-2 to TRBJ2-7; maybe TRBD1 (5 bases). The V gene lost 5 bases and the J gene lost 7 bases, with 18 bases spanning the gap. The CDR3 covers 14 residues. CDR1 SGHTA and CDR2 FQGNSA come from the germline V gene. DNA for the CDR3: TGTGCCAGCAGCCCGCCCAACCAGGGCTGGGAGCAGTACTTC. It is translated as CASSPPNQGWEQYF.

The chain has TRBV11-3 and TRBJ2-1; 10 positions match TRBD2. There are 19 residues in the CDR3. The trim removed 1 base at V and 4 bases at J, leaving 13 bases unmatched. From germline, CDR1 is SGHNT and CDR2 YENEEA. The CDR3 spells CASSLGGLAGAFGYNEQFF. The CDR3 bases are TGTGCCAGCAGCTTAGGCGGTCTAGCGGGAGCCTTTGGTTACAATGAGCAGTTCTTC.

The chain uses TRBV10-3 and TRBJ2-7; perhaps TRBD2 as D (7 bases). CDR1 is ENHRY, CDR2 SYGVKD, per germline. Trimming stripped 8 bases from V and 3 bases from J, with 20 bases between. The CDR3 length is 15 residues. CDR3 in DNA: TGTGCCATCGGGGGGGCCCCTGGACAGAACTACGAGCAGTACTTC. Amino acids: CAIGGAPGQNYEQYF.

The chain has TRBV6-1 and TRBJ2-3, with 8 bases identical to TRBD2. Germline V CDR1 and CDR2: MNHNS, SASEGT. Unmatched junction bases numbered 11, after V lost 3 bases and J lost 6 bases. This CDR3 region has 16 residues. Written as DNA, the CDR3 is TGTGCCAGCAGTGAGCGTCGCAGCGGGAGTCCGGATACGCAGTATTTT. It specifies CASSERRSGSPDTQYF.

The genes are TRBV11-2 and TRBJ1-6; a possible D gene is TRBD1 (5 bases). The germline V gene encodes CDR1 SGHAT and CDR2 FQNNGV. The V end lost 5 bases, the J end lost 8 bases, and 16 bases lay between the germline ends. The CDR3 is 15 amino acids. CDR3 coding DNA: TGTGCCAGCAGCCGGGACCGAAACCCCTATTCACCCCTCCACTTT. Encoded protein: CASSRDRNPYSPLHF.

This clone was seen a single time. V usage is TRBV7-9 and J usage is TRBJ1-1; D gene uncertain. This CDR3 has 14 amino acids. From germline, CDR1 is SEHNR and CDR2 FQNEAQ (reference sequence). V dropped 5 bases and J dropped 1 base, with 11 bases sitting between them. Written as DNA, the CDR3 is TGTGCCAGCAGCCTCAGATCACCGAACACTGAAGCTTTCTTT. Translating it yields CASSLRSPNTEAFF.

This clone came up a few times. The chain carries TRBV7-8 and TRBJ1-3; 11 bases are shared with TRBD1. This CDR3 is 15 amino acids long. In germline, CDR1 is SGHVS, CDR2 FQNEAQ. The V gene end was trimmed by 5 bases and the J gene end by 8 bases; junction bases not matched to a gene: 8. For the CDR3, the DNA is TGTGCCAGCAGCCTTGGACAGGGGGCATTGGACACCATATATTTT. The encoded protein is CASSLGQGALDTIYF.

In its sample, this clone was seen a few times. The genes are TRBV19 and TRBJ1-5, with 9 nucleotides matching TRBD1. Germline CDR1 and CDR2: LNHDA and SQIVND (reference sequence). There are 13 residues in the CDR3. The trim removed 10 bases at V and 2 bases at J, leaving 3 bases unmatched. Written as DNA, the CDR3 is TGTGCCACCGACAGGGGGGGCAATCAGCCCCAGCATTTT. Amino acid sequence: CATDRGGNQPQHF.

The rearrangement uses TRBV5-1 and TRBJ1-2; maybe TRBD1 (6 bases). Trimming shortened V by 4 bases and J by 0 bases, and 13 bases separated the two germline ends. The CDR3 is made up of 15 amino acids. CDR1 SGHRS and CDR2 YFSETQ come from the germline V gene. Here the CDR3 DNA reads TGCGCCAGCAGCCCACAAGGGGGGACTAACTATGGCTACACCTTC. Protein sequence: CASSPQGGTNYGYTF.

The chain combines TRBV27 with TRBJ2-7; D not resolved. The CDR3 covers 13 residues. The germline gives CDR1 MNHEY, CDR2 SMNVEV (reference sequence). The V gene lost 6 bases and the J gene lost 13 bases, with 22 bases spanning the gap. The CDR3 nucleotides read TGTGCCAGCAGCTCCGGAGTCCTTGAAGGGATATACTTC. Its protein is CASSSGVLEGIYF.